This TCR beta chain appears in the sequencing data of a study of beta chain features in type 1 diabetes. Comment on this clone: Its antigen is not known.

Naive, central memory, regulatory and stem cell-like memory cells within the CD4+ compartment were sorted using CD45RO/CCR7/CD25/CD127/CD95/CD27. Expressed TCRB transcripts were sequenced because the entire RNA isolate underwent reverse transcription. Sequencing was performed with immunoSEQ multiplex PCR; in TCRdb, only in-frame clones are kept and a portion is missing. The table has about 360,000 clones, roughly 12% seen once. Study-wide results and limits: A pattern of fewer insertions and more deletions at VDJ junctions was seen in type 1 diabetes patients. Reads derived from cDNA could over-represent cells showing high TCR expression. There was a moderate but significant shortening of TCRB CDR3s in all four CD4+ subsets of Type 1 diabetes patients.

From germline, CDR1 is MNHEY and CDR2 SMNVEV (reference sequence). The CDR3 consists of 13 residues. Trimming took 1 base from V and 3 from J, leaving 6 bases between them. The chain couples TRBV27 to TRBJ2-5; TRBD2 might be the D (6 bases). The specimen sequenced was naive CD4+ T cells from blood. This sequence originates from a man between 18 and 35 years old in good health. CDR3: CASSLWGEETQYF. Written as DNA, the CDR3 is TGTGCCAGCAGTTTATGGGGGGAAGAGACCCAGTACTTC.